A selection of T cell receptor beta chains follows, all from one sample in a study of blood T cells in healthy people across ages. A single record per CDR3 protein comes from TCRdb applying MiXCR to the 5' RACE reads. The table includes 650,000 to 700,000 distinct CDR3 sequences, 32% detected once. What was sequenced was blood. All receptors derive from an elderly woman in good health. Both conserved end residues are part of each CDR3. Each record gives: CDR3 protein, CDR3 DNA, J gene, clone size, V gene, D gene. The D gene is left open where the match is weak. Clone sizes are given selectively: once, few, many, or a class where the clone is expanded.

CDR3aa: CASSLTFRGPSYEQYF
CDR3nt: TGTGCCAGCAGTCTGACTTTTAGGGGGCCGTCCTACGAGCAGTACTTC
j_gene: TRBJ2-7
abundance: many
v_gene: TRBV6-5
d_gene: TRBD1

CDR3aa: CASSLGAQGLSTDTQYF
CDR3nt: TGTGCCAGCAGCTTAGGGGCCCAGGGGTTAAGCACAGATACGCAGTATTTT
j_gene: TRBJ2-3
abundance: many
v_gene: TRBV11-2
d_gene: -

CDR3aa: CSATRQFTDTQYF
CDR3nt: TGCAGTGCTACCCGACAGTTCACAGATACGCAGTATTTT
j_gene: TRBJ2-3
abundance: -
v_gene: TRBV20-1
d_gene: -

CDR3aa: CASSRRLAGVPDTQYF
CDR3nt: TGTGCCAGCAGCCGCCGGCTAGCGGGAGTCCCAGATACGCAGTATTTT
j_gene: TRBJ2-3
abundance: once
v_gene: TRBV14
d_gene: TRBD2

CDR3aa: CASSPGESNQPQHF
CDR3nt: TGTGCCAGCTCACCGGGGGAAAGCAATCAGCCCCAGCATTTT
j_gene: TRBJ1-5
abundance: -
v_gene: TRBV18
d_gene: -

CDR3aa: CSVVRHLQETQYF
CDR3nt: TGCAGCGTTGTAAGACATCTCCAAGAGACCCAGTACTTC
j_gene: TRBJ2-5
abundance: many
v_gene: TRBV29-1
d_gene: -

CDR3aa: CASSKGTLAVNTIYF
CDR3nt: TGTGCCAGCAGTAAAGGGACGCTAGCTGTAAACACCATATATTTT
j_gene: TRBJ1-3
abundance: -
v_gene: TRBV25-1
d_gene: -

CDR3aa: CASSLQGAVYEQYF
CDR3nt: TGTGCCAGCAGCTTGCAGGGGGCGGTTTACGAGCAGTACTTC
j_gene: TRBJ2-7
abundance: few
v_gene: TRBV5-5
d_gene: TRBD1

CDR3aa: CSIESPEDTTRSYNEQFF
CDR3nt: TGCAGCATTGAAAGTCCTGAGGACACAACTAGATCCTACAATGAGCAGTTCTTC
j_gene: TRBJ2-1
abundance: -
v_gene: TRBV29-1
d_gene: -

CDR3aa: CASSISQTGELFF
CDR3nt: TGTGCCAGCAGTATTAGCCAAACCGGGGAGCTGTTTTTT
j_gene: TRBJ2-2
abundance: once
v_gene: TRBV6-1
d_gene: -

CDR3aa: CASSKDPGAVSYEQYF
CDR3nt: TGTGCCAGCAGCAAAGATCCAGGGGCCGTTTCCTACGAGCAGTACTTC
j_gene: TRBJ2-7
abundance: many
v_gene: TRBV21-1
d_gene: -

CDR3aa: CALGLSSYEQYF
CDR3nt: TGTGCCCTGGGCTTGAGCTCCTACGAGCAGTACTTC
j_gene: TRBJ2-7
abundance: few
v_gene: TRBV2
d_gene: -

CDR3aa: CSARGNPRGESYNEQFF
CDR3nt: TGCAGTGCTAGAGGTAACCCTCGGGGGGAATCCTACAATGAGCAGTTCTTC
j_gene: TRBJ2-1
abundance: many
v_gene: TRBV20-1
d_gene: TRBD2

CDR3aa: CASSLPPQSVGGYTF
CDR3nt: TGTGCCAGCAGTTTACCGCCGCAGTCGGTCGGTGGCTACACCTTC
j_gene: TRBJ1-2
abundance: many
v_gene: TRBV28
d_gene: -

CDR3aa: CASQQGPSYNEQFF
CDR3nt: TGTGCCAGCCAGCAGGGACCGTCCTACAATGAGCAGTTCTTC
j_gene: TRBJ2-1
abundance: many
v_gene: TRBV28
d_gene: -

CDR3aa: CASSLRNLADEQYF
CDR3nt: TGTGCCAGCAGCTTAAGGAACCTAGCCGACGAGCAGTACTTC
j_gene: TRBJ2-7
abundance: many
v_gene: TRBV11-2
d_gene: -

CDR3aa: CSAGLAGGPNEQFF
CDR3nt: TGCAGTGCCGGACTAGCGGGGGGGCCCAATGAGCAGTTCTTC
j_gene: TRBJ2-1
abundance: many
v_gene: TRBV20-1
d_gene: TRBD2

CDR3aa: CASSEVEWGGYTF
CDR3nt: TGTGCCAGCAGTGAGGTCGAATGGGGAGGCTACACCTTC
j_gene: TRBJ1-2
abundance: many
v_gene: TRBV2
d_gene: -

CDR3aa: CASSNGQPNTEAFF
CDR3nt: TGCGCCAGCAGCAACGGACAGCCCAACACTGAAGCTTTCTTT
j_gene: TRBJ1-1
abundance: few
v_gene: TRBV5-1
d_gene: -

CDR3aa: CAWSSSRELFF
CDR3nt: TGTGCCTGGAGTTCTTCCAGGGAGCTGTTTTTT
j_gene: TRBJ2-2
abundance: few
v_gene: TRBV30
d_gene: -

CDR3aa: CASSLDLNRLSGNTIYF
CDR3nt: TGTGCCAGCAGCTTAGACCTCAACAGGCTCTCTGGAAACACCATATATTTT
j_gene: TRBJ1-3
abundance: few
v_gene: TRBV11-2
d_gene: -

CDR3aa: CASNSLRVEQYF
CDR3nt: TGTGCCAGCAATTCCTTACGGGTGGAGCAGTACTTC
j_gene: TRBJ2-7
abundance: -
v_gene: TRBV28
d_gene: -

CDR3aa: CSVEERTSDEQFF
CDR3nt: TGCAGCGTTGAAGAACGGACTAGCGATGAGCAGTTCTTC
j_gene: TRBJ2-1
abundance: -
v_gene: TRBV29-1
d_gene: TRBD2

CDR3aa: CSARGATGGTGELFF
CDR3nt: TGCAGTGCTAGAGGGGCGACAGGGGGCACCGGGGAGCTGTTTTTT
j_gene: TRBJ2-2
abundance: few
v_gene: TRBV20-1
d_gene: TRBD1

CDR3aa: CASGWGQIVYEQYF
CDR3nt: TGTGCCAGCGGCTGGGGACAGATCGTCTACGAGCAGTACTTC
j_gene: TRBJ2-7
abundance: -
v_gene: TRBV5-6
d_gene: TRBD1

CDR3aa: CSARDLGTGNSYEQYF
CDR3nt: TGCAGTGCTAGAGATCTCGGAACAGGGAACTCCTACGAGCAGTACTTC
j_gene: TRBJ2-7
abundance: -
v_gene: TRBV20-1
d_gene: -

CDR3aa: CASRRRGAGDEQYF
CDR3nt: TGTGCCAGCCGTCGGAGAGGGGCAGGCGACGAGCAGTACTTC
j_gene: TRBJ2-7
abundance: many
v_gene: TRBV7-2
d_gene: -

CDR3aa: CAFRGGGDTQYF
CDR3nt: TGTGCCTTTAGGGGGGGTGGAGATACGCAGTATTTT
j_gene: TRBJ2-3
abundance: few
v_gene: TRBV30
d_gene: -

CDR3aa: CSARRTQNTEAFF
CDR3nt: TGCAGTGCTAGAAGGACACAGAACACTGAAGCTTTCTTT
j_gene: TRBJ1-1
abundance: -
v_gene: TRBV20-1
d_gene: -

CDR3aa: CASSRPGRQETQYF
CDR3nt: TGCGCCAGCAGCCGACCGGGACGGCAAGAGACCCAGTACTTC
j_gene: TRBJ2-5
abundance: many
v_gene: TRBV4-1
d_gene: -

CDR3aa: CSAPNQGAAYEQYF
CDR3nt: TGCAGTGCGCCAAACCAGGGGGCTGCCTACGAGCAGTACTTC
j_gene: TRBJ2-7
abundance: -
v_gene: TRBV20-1
d_gene: TRBD1

CDR3aa: CASSLEAGLVDTQYF
CDR3nt: TGCGCCAGCAGCTTGGAGGCGGGCCTGGTTGATACGCAGTATTTT
j_gene: TRBJ2-3
abundance: few
v_gene: TRBV5-1
d_gene: -

CDR3aa: CASSFRAQQRGYTF
CDR3nt: TGTGCCAGCAGTTTTAGGGCCCAGCAACGCGGCTACACCTTC
j_gene: TRBJ1-2
abundance: many
v_gene: TRBV27
d_gene: -

CDR3aa: CASSHQGSGDTDTQYF
CDR3nt: TGCGCCAGCAGCCACCAAGGTAGCGGCGACACAGATACGCAGTATTTT
j_gene: TRBJ2-3
abundance: many
v_gene: TRBV5-1
d_gene: -

CDR3aa: CSVEDWRTAQETQYF
CDR3nt: TGCAGCGTTGAAGATTGGAGGACAGCCCAAGAGACCCAGTACTTC
j_gene: TRBJ2-5
abundance: once
v_gene: TRBV29-1
d_gene: -

CDR3aa: CASSLEAPGGANVLTF
CDR3nt: TGCGCCAGCAGCTTGGAGGCTCCGGGAGGGGCCAACGTCCTGACTTTC
j_gene: TRBJ2-6
abundance: many
v_gene: TRBV5-1
d_gene: -

CDR3aa: CASSEDSPIGYEQYF
CDR3nt: TGTGCCAGCAGTGAAGACAGTCCTATTGGGTACGAGCAGTACTTC
j_gene: TRBJ2-7
abundance: many
v_gene: TRBV6-1
d_gene: -

CDR3aa: CASSATGTGGKQYF
CDR3nt: TGTGCCAGCAGTGCAACCGGGACAGGGGGAAAGCAGTACTTC
j_gene: TRBJ2-7
abundance: many
v_gene: TRBV25-1
d_gene: TRBD1

CDR3aa: CASSLVRDTGELFF
CDR3nt: TGCGCCAGCAGCTTGGTCAGGGACACCGGGGAGCTGTTTTTT
j_gene: TRBJ2-2
abundance: once
v_gene: TRBV7-6
d_gene: -

CDR3aa: CATSDPRGQGQETQYF
CDR3nt: TGTGCCACCAGTGATCCCCGGGGACAGGGGCAAGAGACCCAGTACTTC
j_gene: TRBJ2-5
abundance: many
v_gene: TRBV24-1
d_gene: TRBD1

CDR3aa: CASSKTRTGTATYEQYF
CDR3nt: TGTGCCAGTAGTAAAACTCGAACCGGGACAGCAACATACGAGCAGTACTTC
j_gene: TRBJ2-7
abundance: -
v_gene: TRBV19
d_gene: TRBD1

CDR3aa: CASSDAETQYF
CDR3nt: TGTGCCAGCAGTGACGCAGAGACCCAGTACTTC
j_gene: TRBJ2-5
abundance: -
v_gene: TRBV10-3
d_gene: -

CDR3aa: CAIRTGTTNTEAFF
CDR3nt: TGTGCCATCAGAACCGGGACAACGAACACTGAAGCTTTCTTT
j_gene: TRBJ1-1
abundance: few
v_gene: TRBV10-3
d_gene: -

CDR3aa: CASSAIEGGHQHF
CDR3nt: TGTGCCAGCAGCGCGATTGAGGGGGGACACCAGCATTTT
j_gene: TRBJ1-5
abundance: -
v_gene: TRBV7-2
d_gene: -

CDR3aa: CASRRPRGAFETQYF
CDR3nt: TGTGCCAGCAGACGCCCCCGGGGAGCGTTCGAGACCCAGTACTTC
j_gene: TRBJ2-5
abundance: many
v_gene: TRBV28
d_gene: -

CDR3aa: CASSHRDFRNQPQHF
CDR3nt: TGTGCCAGCAGCCATAGGGACTTTCGCAATCAGCCCCAGCATTTT
j_gene: TRBJ1-5
abundance: -
v_gene: TRBV7-8
d_gene: -

CDR3aa: CASSSPGQGNLKTDYGYTF
CDR3nt: TGTGCCAGCAGCTCCCCGGGACAGGGGAATTTGAAGACCGATTATGGCTACACCTTC
j_gene: TRBJ1-2
abundance: few
v_gene: TRBV5-4
d_gene: TRBD1

CDR3aa: CASSRNLGQTQYF
CDR3nt: TGTGCCAGCAGTCGGAACCTTGGACAGACCCAGTACTTC
j_gene: TRBJ2-5
abundance: many
v_gene: TRBV28
d_gene: -

CDR3aa: CAISEFTGGQSPLHF
CDR3nt: TGTGCCATCAGTGAGTTCACAGGGGGCCAATCACCCCTCCACTTT
j_gene: TRBJ1-6
abundance: many
v_gene: TRBV10-3
d_gene: TRBD1

CDR3aa: CSAETSGTYEQYF
CDR3nt: TGCAGTGCTGAAACTAGCGGGACTTACGAGCAGTACTTC
j_gene: TRBJ2-7
abundance: -
v_gene: TRBV20-1
d_gene: TRBD2

CDR3aa: CAGSPGVGSYEQYF
CDR3nt: TGTGCCGGCTCCCCGGGGGTTGGCAGCTACGAGCAGTACTTC
j_gene: TRBJ2-7
abundance: once
v_gene: TRBV4-2
d_gene: -

CDR3aa: CASSQEGTGDYGYTF
CDR3nt: TGTGCCAGCAGCCAAGAAGGGACCGGGGACTATGGCTACACCTTC
j_gene: TRBJ1-2
abundance: -
v_gene: TRBV4-2
d_gene: -

CDR3aa: CATSRSSYNSPLHF
CDR3nt: TGTGCCACCAGCCGGAGCTCCTATAATTCACCCCTCCACTTT
j_gene: TRBJ1-6
abundance: -
v_gene: TRBV15
d_gene: -

CDR3aa: CASSLIGTLTDTQYF
CDR3nt: TGTGCCAGCAGCCTTATCGGGACCTTAACAGATACGCAGTATTTT
j_gene: TRBJ2-3
abundance: many
v_gene: TRBV9
d_gene: -

CDR3aa: CASTSNTEAFF
CDR3nt: TGTGCCAGCACGAGCAACACTGAAGCTTTCTTT
j_gene: TRBJ1-1
abundance: -
v_gene: TRBV28
d_gene: -